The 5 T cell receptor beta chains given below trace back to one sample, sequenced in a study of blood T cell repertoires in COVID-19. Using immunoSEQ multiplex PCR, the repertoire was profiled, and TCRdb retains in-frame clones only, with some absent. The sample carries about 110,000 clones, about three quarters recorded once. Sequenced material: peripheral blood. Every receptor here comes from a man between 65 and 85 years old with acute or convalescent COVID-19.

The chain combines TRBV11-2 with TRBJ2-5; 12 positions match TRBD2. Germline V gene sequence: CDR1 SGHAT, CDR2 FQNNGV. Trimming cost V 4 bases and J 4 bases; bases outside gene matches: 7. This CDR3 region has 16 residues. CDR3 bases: TGTGCCAGCAGCTGGACTAGCGGGGCGGAAACAGAGACCCAGTACTTC. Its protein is CASSWTSGAETETQYF.

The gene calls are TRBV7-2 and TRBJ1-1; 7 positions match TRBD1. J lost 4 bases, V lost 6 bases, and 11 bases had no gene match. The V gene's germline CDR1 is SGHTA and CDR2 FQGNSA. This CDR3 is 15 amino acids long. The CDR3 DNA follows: TGTGCCAGCAGTACCAAGACAGGGTTGGGCACTGAAGCTTTCTTT. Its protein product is CASSTKTGLGTEAFF. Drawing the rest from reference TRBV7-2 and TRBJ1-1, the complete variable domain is GAGVSQSPSNKVTEKGKDVELRCDPISGHTALYWYRQSLGQGLEFLIYFQGNSAPDKSGLPSDRFSAERTGGSVSTLTIQRTQQEDSAVYLCASSTKTGLGTEAFFGQGTRLTVV.

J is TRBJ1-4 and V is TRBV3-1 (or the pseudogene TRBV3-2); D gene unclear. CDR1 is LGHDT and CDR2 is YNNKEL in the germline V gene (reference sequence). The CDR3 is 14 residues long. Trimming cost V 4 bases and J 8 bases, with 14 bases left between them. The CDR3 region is CASSPAGVVEKLFF. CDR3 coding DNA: TGTGCCAGCAGCCCGGCTGGAGTTGTGGAAAAACTGTTTTTT.

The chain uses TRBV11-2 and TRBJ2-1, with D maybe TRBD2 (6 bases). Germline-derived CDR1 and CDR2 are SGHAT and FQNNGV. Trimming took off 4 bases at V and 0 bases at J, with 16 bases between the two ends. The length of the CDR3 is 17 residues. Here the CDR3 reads CASSYESGLSSYNEQFF. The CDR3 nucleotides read TGTGCCAGCAGCTATGAAAGCGGGCTGAGCTCCTACAATGAGCAGTTCTTC. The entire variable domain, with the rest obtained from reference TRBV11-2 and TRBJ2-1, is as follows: EAGVAQSPRYKIIEKRQSVAFWCNPISGHATLYWYQQILGQGPKLLIQFQNNGVVDDSQLPKDRFSAERLKGVDSTLKIQPAKLEDSAVYLCASSYESGLSSYNEQFFGPGTRLTVL.

The CDR3 nucleotides read TGCGCCAGCAGCCCCCCGGGACAGGGTATCGGCTACACCTTC. Protein sequence: CASSPPGQGIGYTF. The chain joins TRBV5-1 to TRBJ1-2; 9 nucleotides agree with TRBD1. V shed 4 bases, J shed 8 bases, and the junction held 9 bases outside the gene matches. There are 14 residues in the CDR3. Germline V gene data show CDR1 as SGHRS and CDR2 as YFSETQ. Combining the CDR3 with reference TRBV5-1 and TRBJ1-2 gives the whole variable domain KAGVTQTPRYLIKTRGQQVTLSCSPISGHRSVSWYQQTPGQGLQFLFEYFSETQRNKGNFPGRFSGRQFSNSRSEMNVSTLELGDSALYLCASSPPGQGIGYTFGSGTRLTVV.